The 21 T cell receptor beta chains presented below share a single source sample, sequenced in a study of CD8+ T cells in alopecia areata. Cells from pooled cutaneous lymph nodes were sorted by CD4, CD8alpha, NKG2D, NKG2ACE and other markers. The authors extracted RNA and reverse transcribed it into cDNA as the sequencing template. Profiled with immunoSEQ multiplex PCR; TCRdb holds only in-frame clones, not every one. The data list about 270,000 clones, none observed once; 0.9% to 1.5% falls to the top ten. Input material: CD4+ T cells sorted from a lymph node. These receptors came from a C3H/HeJ mouse with alopecia areata. The strain bears MHC haplotype H2-k.

This clone has only a few counts. The genes are named according to mouse. The sequenced CDR3 bases are TGTGCCAGCAGCCAAGTTGTGGGGTCC. Its protein is CASSQVVGS. The entire CDR3 sequence reads CASSQVVGSDYTF. The J gene is TRBJ1-2, the V gene TRBV5; D ambiguous. The CDR3 goes on 4 residues after the read ends, and that part is filled in from the germline J gene. The germline V gene has CDR1 LGHNA and CDR2 YNLKQL (reference sequence). This CDR3 has 13 amino acids.

The table lists this clone with a few counts. These gene names are mouse names. The read terminates 4 residues before the CDR3 end, so the remaining end is supplied by the germline J gene. The chain links TRBV1 to TRBJ2-1; 8 bases line up with TRBD2. V lost 7 bases to trimming and J lost 1 base; unmatched junction nucleotides: 3. The germline V gene has CDR1 NSQYPW and CDR2 LRSPGD (reference sequence). This CDR3 region has 14 residues. The sequenced CDR3 bases are TGCACCTGCATCGCTGGGGGGAACTATGCT. Protein product: CTCIAGGNYA. The entire CDR3 protein is CTCIAGGNYAEQFF.

In its sample, this clone was seen a few times. Gene names and germline match the mouse. The read falls 4 residues short of the CDR3 end, and the missing part is taken from the germline J gene. V and J are TRBV13-3 and TRBJ2-1; 10 bases match TRBD2. Per germline, CDR1 NNHDY and CDR2 SYVADS. This CDR3 is 14 amino acids long. Germline trimming cut 5 bases from V and 4 bases from J; bases unmatched to any gene: 3. The CDR3 bases that were read are TGTGCCAGCAGGAGACTGGGGGGTTATGCT. Translating it yields CASRRLGGYA. The CDR3 in its entirety is CASRRLGGYAEQFF.

Turning to this clone: Each gene name is a mouse one. The read comes to an end 4 residues before the CDR3 does, leaving the germline J gene to fill in the end. Within the sample, other DNA sequences also encode this same CDR3. The chain carries TRBV31 and TRBJ2-2; 8 bases fit TRBD2. The ends lost 0 bases at V and 2 bases at J; junction bases unmatched: 2. The length of the CDR3 is 15 residues. Germline CDR1 reads GKSSPN; CDR2 reads SITVG. The CDR3 reads CAWSLGGGNTGQLYF. The covered CDR3 bases are TGTGCCTGGAGTCTAGGGGGGGGCAACACCGGG.

This clone was found a few times. Gene names and germline refer to mouse. Additional DNA sequences in this sample encode the identical CDR3. CDR3 region: CASSRLGDYEQYF. Incomplete CDR3 DNA: TGTGCCAGCAGCAGACTGGGGGACTAT. This chain connects TRBV19 to TRBJ2-7; 9 bases line up with TRBD2. The read falls 4 residues short of the CDR3 end, and the missing part is taken from the germline J gene. With 5 bases clipped from V and 3 bases from J, the junction kept 3 bases outside the gene matches. The CDR3 consists of 13 residues. CDR1 and CDR2 (germline): FNHDT, SITEND (reference sequence). Drawing the rest from reference TRBV19 and TRBJ2-7, the complete variable domain is GGIITQTPKFLIGQEGQKLTLKCQQNFNHDTMYWYRQDSGKGLRLIYYSITENDLQKGDLSEGYDASREKKSSFSLTVTSAQKNEMAVFLCASSRLGDYEQYFGPGTRLTVL.

The table lists this clone with many counts. Mouse names are used for the genes. The read ends 4 residues before the CDR3 terminus; that terminus is restored from the germline J gene. V usage is TRBV17 and J usage is TRBJ2-1; TRBD1 is a possible D gene (6 bases). Trimming took 0 bases from V and 1 from J, leaving 10 bases between them. Germline V gene data show CDR1 as MNHDT and CDR2 as YYDKIL. The CDR3 contains 16 residues. Partial CDR3 DNA: TGTGCTAGCAGTAGAGATAAGGGACAAAACTATGCT. Translating it yields CASSRDKGQNYA. The CDR3 in its entirety is CASSRDKGQNYAEQFF. Together with reference TRBV17 and TRBJ2-1, the CDR3 gives the full variable domain: DTTVKQNPRYKLARVGKPVNLICSQTMNHDTMYWYQKKPNQAPKLLLFYYDKILNREADTFEKFQSSRPNNSFCSLYIGSAGLEYSAMYLCASSRDKGQNYAEQFFGPGTRLTVL.

This clone turned up a few times. Here the gene names and germline are mouse. The missing CDR3 end, 4 residues past where the read stops, is filled in from the germline J gene. The chain has TRBV13-1 and TRBJ2-3; 9 bases agree with TRBD2. The CDR3 contains 16 residues. The J segment lost 1 base and the V segment lost 0 bases, leaving 3 bases of the junction unmatched. Germline V gives CDR1 NSHNY, CDR2 SYGAGN. The CDR3 loop reads CASSDGWGGGAETLYF. The CDR3 bases that were read are TGTGCCAGCAGTGATGGCTGGGGGGGAGGTGCAGAA.

Concerning this clone itself: The gene names here belong to mouse. The read comes to an end 4 residues before the CDR3 does, leaving the germline J gene to fill in the end. The chain has TRBV13-1 and TRBJ2-2; 10 bases map to TRBD2. CDR1 and CDR2 (germline): NSHNY, SYGAGN. J was trimmed by 1 base and V by 2 bases; bases with no gene match: 2. The CDR3 contains 16 residues. Here the CDR3 reads CASSERDWGNTGQLYF. The DNA read from the CDR3 is TGTGCCAGCAGTGAGAGGGACTGGGGAAACACCGGG.

In the case of this clone: Each gene name is a mouse one. Coverage ceases 4 residues before the CDR3 finishes, and the germline J gene fills in the end. The chain recombines TRBV13-2 with TRBJ2-1, with D possibly TRBD2 on 6 matching bases. V was cut by 6 bases and J by 3 bases, with 13 bases left in between. The length of the CDR3 is 14 residues. Germline CDR1 is NNHNN and CDR2 is SYGAGS (reference sequence). The sequenced part of the CDR3 DNA is TGTGCCAGCGAAGGGCTGGGGAGCTATGCT. Translating gives CASEGLGSYA. The entire CDR3 protein is CASEGLGSYAEQFF.

This clone came up a few times. The genes are named according to mouse. The missing CDR3 end, 4 residues past where the read stops, is filled in from the germline J gene. V is TRBV19 and J is TRBJ2-7, with a tentative D call TRBD1 (6 bases). The germline CDR1 and CDR2 sequences are FNHDT and SITEND (reference sequence). The CDR3 totals 12 residues. Partial CDR3 DNA: TGTGCCAGCAGTCCCGGGACATAT. This translates into CASSPGTY. The whole CDR3 protein reads CASSPGTYEQYF.

Turning to this clone: Each gene name is a mouse one. The read ends 4 residues shy of where the CDR3 ends; the end is completed using the germline J gene. The chain joins TRBV19 to TRBJ2-3; D is possibly TRBD1 (6 bases). The CDR3 covers 15 residues. Germline CDR1 FNHDT, CDR2 SITEND (reference sequence). Trimming removed 3 bases at V and 0 bases at J, with 11 bases between. CDR3 loop: CASSRGTNSAETLYF. The part of the CDR3 DNA that was read is TGTGCCAGCAGTAGGGGGACAAATAGTGCAGAA.

The sample holds a few counts of this clone. The germline and genes are mouse ones. The read ends 4 residues shy of where the CDR3 ends; the end is completed using the germline J gene. This chain connects TRBV29 to TRBJ2-7; 9 bases agree with TRBD2. This CDR3 has 12 residues. The V gene's germline CDR1 is MSHET and CDR2 SYDVDS. CDR3 sequence: CASRDWGYEQYF. The sequenced part of the CDR3 DNA is TGTGCTAGCAGGGACTGGGGATAT. The complete variable domain, with remaining parts taken from reference TRBV29 and TRBJ2-7, reads DMKVTQMPRYLIKRMGENVLLECGQDMSHETMYWYRQDPGLGLQLIYISYDVDSNSEGDIPKGYRVSRKKREHFSLILDSAKTNQTSVYFCASRDWGYEQYFGPGTRLTVL.

Concerning this clone itself: Genes and germline are mouse. Coverage ceases 4 residues before the CDR3 finishes, and the germline J gene fills in the end. Other DNA sequences in this sample translate to the same CDR3. This chain joins TRBV19 and TRBJ2-3; TRBD2 agrees at 8 bases. After removal of 1 base from V and 0 bases from J, the junction contained 1 base not matched to a gene. Germline CDR1 FNHDT, CDR2 SITEND (reference sequence). The CDR3 sequence is 15 residues long. The CDR3 loop reads CASSIYWGSAETLYF. The DNA read from the CDR3 is TGTGCCAGCAGTATATACTGGGGGAGTGCAGAA.

To note about this clone: Germline and genes here are mouse. The read comes to an end 4 residues before the CDR3 does, leaving the germline J gene to fill in the end. This same CDR3 is encoded by further DNA sequences in the sample. The chain is built from TRBV31 and TRBJ1-1, with D perhaps matching TRBD1 (6 bases). Per germline, CDR1 GKSSPN and CDR2 SITVG. This CDR3 is 13 amino acids long. V shed 0 bases and J shed 3 bases, with 8 bases lying between them. The CDR3 bases that were read are TGTGCCTGGAGTCTCAGGGGTGACACA. It translates to CAWSLRGDT. The entire CDR3 protein is CAWSLRGDTEVFF.

This clone was recorded a few times. Germline and genes here are mouse. The read is 4 residues too short to cover the CDR3 end, so that end is filled in from the germline J gene. The chain carries TRBV1 and TRBJ1-1; D not certain. This CDR3 region has 11 residues. Per germline, CDR1 NSQYPW and CDR2 LRSPGD (reference sequence). The CDR3 bases that were read are TGCACCTGCAGTGCCGCACAA. It specifies CTCSAAQ. The full CDR3 is CTCSAAQEVFF. The full variable domain, with the rest looked up from reference TRBV1 and TRBJ1-1, is VTLLEQNPRWRLVPRGQAVNLRCILKNSQYPWMSWYQQDLQKQLQWLFTLRSPGDKEVKSLPGADYLATRVTDTELRLQVANMSQGRTLYCTCSAAQEVFFGKGTRLTVV.

On this clone: The listed genes are named as in mouse. The CDR3 end is not reached by the read, which stops 4 residues before it; the germline J gene fills it in. This chain connects TRBV13-1 to TRBJ1-2; 11 nucleotides agree with TRBD1. The CDR3 spans 15 residues. Germline assignment: CDR1 NSHNY and CDR2 SYGAGN. Germline trimming cut 3 bases from V and 3 bases from J; bases unmatched to any gene: 4. The DNA read from the CDR3 is TGTGCCAGCAGTGGGACAGGGGGCGCGCACTCC. Its protein is CASSGTGGAHS. The full CDR3 protein reads CASSGTGGAHSDYTF.

The table lists this clone with a few counts. Mouse names are used for the genes. Sequencing ends 4 residues short of the CDR3 end; the germline J gene provides the rest. J is TRBJ2-3 and V is TRBV13-1, with a weak D call TRBD1 (6 bases). CDR3 length equals 15 residues. From germline, CDR1 is NSHNY and CDR2 SYGAGN. Trimming took 3 bases from V and 0 from J, leaving 11 bases between them. This chain's CDR3 is CASSARDNSAETLYF. The sequenced CDR3 bases are TGTGCCAGCAGTGCCCGGGACAATAGTGCAGAA.

As to this clone: Gene names follow the mouse nomenclature. The missing CDR3 end, 4 residues past where the read stops, is filled in from the germline J gene. This sequence joins TRBV13-1 and TRBJ2-3, with TRBD1 matching 7 bases. V gave up 0 bases and J gave up 4 bases; unmatched junction bases: 8. Germline CDR1 is NSHNY and CDR2 is SYGAGN. The CDR3 covers 16 residues. The CDR3 reads CASSDARSTGPETLYF. Partial CDR3 DNA: TGTGCCAGCAGTGATGCAAGATCGACAGGGCCAGAA.

Concerning this clone itself: Germline and genes: mouse. With the read ending 4 residues before the CDR3 end, the germline J gene is used to fill in that end. The chain carries TRBV1 and TRBJ2-1; 7 bases align to TRBD1. The CDR3 is 14 amino acids. Germline-derived CDR1 and CDR2 are NSQYPW and LRSPGD (reference sequence). With V trimmed by 4 bases and J by 4 bases, 4 bases remained unmatched. The sequenced part of the CDR3 DNA is TGCACCTGCAGTGGATCGGGACAGTATGCT. Protein sequence: CTCSGSGQYA. The complete CDR3 reads CTCSGSGQYAEQFF.

A word on this clone: The gene names given are mouse names. The read gets to within 4 residues of the CDR3 end, and the germline J gene fills in the rest. Additional DNA sequences in this sample encode the identical CDR3. V gene TRBV13-1 combines with J gene TRBJ1-1, with 8 nucleotides matching TRBD1. Unmatched junction bases numbered 1, after V lost 5 bases and J lost 1 base. Germline V gene lookup returns CDR1 NSHNY and CDR2 SYGAGN. The CDR3 consists of 13 residues. CDR3 residues: CASSDRGNTEVFF. The DNA read from the CDR3 is TGTGCCAGCAGCGACAGGGGGAACACA.

Worth noting for this clone: The genes are named according to mouse. The observed sequence ends 4 residues before the CDR3 terminus, with the missing tail filled in from the germline J gene. V usage is TRBV14 and J usage is TRBJ2-4, with 8 bases that match TRBD1. Germline V gives CDR1 SGHDT, CDR2 FRDEAV. This CDR3 is 12 amino acids long. The CDR3 loop reads CASGTGGNTLYF. The sequenced CDR3 bases are TGTGCCAGCGGGACAGGTGGAAAC.